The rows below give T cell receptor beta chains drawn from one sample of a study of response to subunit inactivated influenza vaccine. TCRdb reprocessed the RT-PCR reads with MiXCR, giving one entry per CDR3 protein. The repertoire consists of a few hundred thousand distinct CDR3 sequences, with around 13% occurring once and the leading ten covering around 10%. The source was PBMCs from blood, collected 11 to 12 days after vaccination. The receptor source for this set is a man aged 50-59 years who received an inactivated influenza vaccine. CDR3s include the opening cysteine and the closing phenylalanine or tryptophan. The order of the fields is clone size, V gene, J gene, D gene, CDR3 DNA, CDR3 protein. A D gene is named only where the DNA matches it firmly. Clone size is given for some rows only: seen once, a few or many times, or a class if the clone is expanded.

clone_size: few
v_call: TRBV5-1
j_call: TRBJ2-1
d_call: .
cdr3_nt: TGCGCCAGCAGCTTGGCGGTAGGTGACAATGAGCAGTTCTTC
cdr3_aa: CASSLAVGDNEQFF

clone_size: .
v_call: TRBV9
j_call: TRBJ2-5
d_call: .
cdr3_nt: TGTGCCAGCAGCGTAGGACTGGAAGAGACCCAGTACTTC
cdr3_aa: CASSVGLEETQYF

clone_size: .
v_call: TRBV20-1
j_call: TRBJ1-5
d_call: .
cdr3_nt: TGCAGTGTGACCCATAGCAATCAGCCCCAGCATTTT
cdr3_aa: CSVTHSNQPQHF

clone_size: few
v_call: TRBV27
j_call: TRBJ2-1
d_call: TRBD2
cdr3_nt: TGTGCCAGCAGTTTGCGGGGGGAGAGGTTTAATGAGCAGTTCTTC
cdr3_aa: CASSLRGERFNEQFF

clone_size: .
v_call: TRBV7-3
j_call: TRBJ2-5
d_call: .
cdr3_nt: TGTGCCAGCAGCTCTGGAGGGGTTGGGACCCAGTACTTC
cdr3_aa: CASSSGGVGTQYF

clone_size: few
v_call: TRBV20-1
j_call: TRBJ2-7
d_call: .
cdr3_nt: TGCAGTGCTAGCGTGAGGGGATCCTACGAGCAGTACTTC
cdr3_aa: CSASVRGSYEQYF

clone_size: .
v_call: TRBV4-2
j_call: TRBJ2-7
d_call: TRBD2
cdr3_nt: TGTGCCAGCAGCAGACGCACTAGCGGGGGGCGGACCTACGAGCAGTACTTC
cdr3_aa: CASSRRTSGGRTYEQYF

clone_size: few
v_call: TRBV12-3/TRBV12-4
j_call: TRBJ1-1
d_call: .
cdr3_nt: TGTGCCAGCAGTTTTGCCGACAGTGAAGCTTTCTTT
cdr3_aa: CASSFADSEAFF

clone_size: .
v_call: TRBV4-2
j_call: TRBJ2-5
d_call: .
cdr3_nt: TGTGCCAGCAGCCAAGATCGGGCCCCCGTGGAGACCCAGTACTTC
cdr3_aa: CASSQDRAPVETQYF

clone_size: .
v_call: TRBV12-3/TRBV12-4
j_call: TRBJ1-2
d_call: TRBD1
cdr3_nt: TGTGCCAGCAGTAACAGGGGGCTACACTATGGCTACACCTTC
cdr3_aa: CASSNRGLHYGYTF

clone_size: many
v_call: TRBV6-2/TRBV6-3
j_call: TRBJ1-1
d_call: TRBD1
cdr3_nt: TGTGCCAGCAGCTACAGGGGGCCTACTGAAGCTTTCTTT
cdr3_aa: CASSYRGPTEAFF

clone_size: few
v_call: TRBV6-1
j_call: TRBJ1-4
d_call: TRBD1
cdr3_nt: TGTGCCATCCAACCGGGACAGCATAATGAAAAACTGTTTTTT
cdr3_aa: CAIQPGQHNEKLFF

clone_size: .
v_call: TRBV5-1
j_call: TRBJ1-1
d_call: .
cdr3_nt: TGCGCCAGCAGCTTGTGGGGTTCGGGAGAAGTGTGGACTGAAGCTTTCTTT
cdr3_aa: CASSLWGSGEVWTEAFF

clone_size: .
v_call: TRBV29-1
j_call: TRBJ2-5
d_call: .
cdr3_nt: TGCAACGTTCTTCGGCAGAACCAAGAGACCCAGTACTTC
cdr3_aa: CNVLRQNQETQYF

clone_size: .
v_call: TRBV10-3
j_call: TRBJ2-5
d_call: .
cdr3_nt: TGTGCCATCAGTAAGGACAAGTACCAAGAGACCCAGTACTTC
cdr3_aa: CAISKDKYQETQYF

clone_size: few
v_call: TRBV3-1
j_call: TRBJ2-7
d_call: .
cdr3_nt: TGTGCCAGCAGCCCCCAAGTTGGAAAGGGGAGCTCCTACGAGCAGTACTTC
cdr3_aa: CASSPQVGKGSSYEQYF

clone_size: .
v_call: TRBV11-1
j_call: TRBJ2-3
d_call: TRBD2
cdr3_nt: TGTGCCAGCAGCCGAGGATGGACTAGCGGGGGCCTTAGCACAGATACGCAGTATTTT
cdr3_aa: CASSRGWTSGGLSTDTQYF

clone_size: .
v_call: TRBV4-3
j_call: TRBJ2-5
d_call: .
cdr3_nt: TGCGCCAGCAGCCAAGGGGTCAGGGAAGAGACCCAGAACTTC
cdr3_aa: CASSQGVREETQNF

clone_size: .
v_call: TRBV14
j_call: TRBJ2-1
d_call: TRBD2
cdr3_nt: TGTGCCAGCAGCCGCGGGAGGGGAAGGAACAATGAGCAGTTCTTC
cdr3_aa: CASSRGRGRNNEQFF

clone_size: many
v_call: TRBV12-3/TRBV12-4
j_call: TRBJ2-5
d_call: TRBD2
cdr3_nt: TGTGCCAGCAGTTTCGGGGGGGAGACCCAGTACTTC
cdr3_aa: CASSFGGETQYF

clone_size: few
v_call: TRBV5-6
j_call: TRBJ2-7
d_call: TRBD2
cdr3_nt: TGTGCCAGCAACGCCGGGAGGGTGGTCACCTACGAGCAGTACTTC
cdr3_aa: CASNAGRVVTYEQYF

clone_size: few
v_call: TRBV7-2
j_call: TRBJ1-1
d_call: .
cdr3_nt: TGTGCCAGCAGCCCGGGCCAGGAGTATGAAGCTTTCTTT
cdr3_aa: CASSPGQEYEAFF

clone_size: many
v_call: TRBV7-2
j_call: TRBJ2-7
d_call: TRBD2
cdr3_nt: TGTGCCAGCAGCTCGGCTGGGGCGGGAGGTTCCTACGAGCAGTACTTC
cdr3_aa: CASSSAGAGGSYEQYF

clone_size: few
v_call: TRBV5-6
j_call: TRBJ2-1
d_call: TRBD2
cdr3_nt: TGTGCCAGCAGCCCGGCTGCTAGCGGGAGCCGCAAGGCTTACAATGAGCAGTTCTTC
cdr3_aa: CASSPAASGSRKAYNEQFF

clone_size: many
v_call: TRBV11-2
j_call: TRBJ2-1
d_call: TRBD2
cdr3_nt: TGTGCCAGCCGTCCGATCCGACGACTAGCGGGTATTGAGCAGTTCTTC
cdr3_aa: CASRPIRRLAGIEQFF

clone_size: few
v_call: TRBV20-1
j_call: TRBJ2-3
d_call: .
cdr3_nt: TGCAGTGCTAGAGATTCCTACGCGGATACGCAGTATTTT
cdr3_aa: CSARDSYADTQYF

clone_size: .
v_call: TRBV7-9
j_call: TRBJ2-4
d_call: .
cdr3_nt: TGTGCCAGCAGCAATGACAGGACCAAAAACATTCAGTACTTC
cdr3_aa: CASSNDRTKNIQYF

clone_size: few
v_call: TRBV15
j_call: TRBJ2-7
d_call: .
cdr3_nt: TGTGCCACCAGCTGGGGTCCGGATGTCGAGCAGTACTTC
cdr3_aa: CATSWGPDVEQYF

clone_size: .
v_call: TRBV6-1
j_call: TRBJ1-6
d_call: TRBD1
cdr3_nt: TGTGCCAGCAGTGAAGCCGGACAGGGTTCACCCCTCCACTTT
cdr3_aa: CASSEAGQGSPLHF

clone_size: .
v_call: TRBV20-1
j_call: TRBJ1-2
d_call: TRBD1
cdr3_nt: TGCAGTGCTAGAGGCAGGGGGAACTATGGCTACACCTTC
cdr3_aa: CSARGRGNYGYTF

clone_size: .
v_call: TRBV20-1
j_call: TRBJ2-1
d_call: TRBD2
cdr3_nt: TGCAGTGCGTCGGGTAGCGGGAGGCGCTCCTACAATGAGCAGTTCTTC
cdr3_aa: CSASGSGRRSYNEQFF

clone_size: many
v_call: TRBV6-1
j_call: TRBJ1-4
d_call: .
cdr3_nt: TGTGCCACCCACGTACCTCCGGGGGGACGGAATGAAAAACTGTTTTTT
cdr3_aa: CATHVPPGGRNEKLFF

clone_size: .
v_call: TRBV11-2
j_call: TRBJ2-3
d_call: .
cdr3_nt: TGTGCCAGCACCAGGATAGGGGGTACGCAGTATTTT
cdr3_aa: CASTRIGGTQYF

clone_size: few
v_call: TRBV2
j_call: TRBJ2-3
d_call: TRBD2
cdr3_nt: TGTGCCAGCAGTGCCGGGACTAGCGGGAGGTTTAGCACAGATACGCAGTATTTT
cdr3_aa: CASSAGTSGRFSTDTQYF

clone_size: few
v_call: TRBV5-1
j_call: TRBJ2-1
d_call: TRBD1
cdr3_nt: TGCGCCAGCAGCCCAACGACAGGGGGCAGGTCCTACAATGAGCAGTTCTTC
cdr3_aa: CASSPTTGGRSYNEQFF

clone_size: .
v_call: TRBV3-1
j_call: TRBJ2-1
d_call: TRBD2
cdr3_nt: TGTGCCAGCAGCTTCCGTAGCGGGGGCTACAATGAGCAGTTCTTC
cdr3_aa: CASSFRSGGYNEQFF

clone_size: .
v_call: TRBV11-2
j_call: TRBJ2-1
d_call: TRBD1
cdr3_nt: TGTGCCAGCAGCCCACAGACAGGGGGCGGAGTGGGTGAGCAGTTCTTC
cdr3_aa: CASSPQTGGGVGEQFF

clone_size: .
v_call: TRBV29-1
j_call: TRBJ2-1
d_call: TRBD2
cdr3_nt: TGCAGCGTTGGAACAACTAGCGGGAGAGGAAATGAGCAGTTCTTC
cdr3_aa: CSVGTTSGRGNEQFF

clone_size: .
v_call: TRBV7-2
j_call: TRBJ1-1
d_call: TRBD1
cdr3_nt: TGTGCCAGCAGCTTATATATACAGGGGACCGAAGCTTTCTTT
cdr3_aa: CASSLYIQGTEAFF

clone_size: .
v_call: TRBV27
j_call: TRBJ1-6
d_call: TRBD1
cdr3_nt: TGTGCCAGCAGTCCCCGGGACAGGGGAAGATCACCCCTCCACTTT
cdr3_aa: CASSPRDRGRSPLHF

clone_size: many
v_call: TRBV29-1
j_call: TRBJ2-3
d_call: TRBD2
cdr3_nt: TGCAGCGTCCGAACTAGCGGGAGTAAGGCAGATACGCAGTATTTT
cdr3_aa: CSVRTSGSKADTQYF

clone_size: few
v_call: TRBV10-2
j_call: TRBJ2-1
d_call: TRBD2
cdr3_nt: TGCGCCAGCAGTGCGGGGGGGTTGGGGCAGTTCTTC
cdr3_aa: CASSAGGLGQFF

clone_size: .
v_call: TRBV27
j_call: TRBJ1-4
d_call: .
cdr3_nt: TGTGCCAGCAGTTTATCATGGGTTAGGGGGGGTGAAAAACTGTTTTTT
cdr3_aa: CASSLSWVRGGEKLFF

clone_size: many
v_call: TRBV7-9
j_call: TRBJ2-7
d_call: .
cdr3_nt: TGTGCCAGCAGCTTAAGCAGGGAAATCAACGAGCAGTACTTC
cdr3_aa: CASSLSREINEQYF

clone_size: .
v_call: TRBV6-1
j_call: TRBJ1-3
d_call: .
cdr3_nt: TGTGCCAGCAGTGTTCGGACAGTGCTTACTAAATTCAGCTCTGGAAACACCATATATTTT
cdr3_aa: CASSVRTVLTKFSSGNTIYF

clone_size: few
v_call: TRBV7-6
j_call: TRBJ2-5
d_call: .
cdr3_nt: TGTGCCAGCAGCTTATGGGGGGCCGATAATGACGAGACCCAGTACTTC
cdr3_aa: CASSLWGADNDETQYF

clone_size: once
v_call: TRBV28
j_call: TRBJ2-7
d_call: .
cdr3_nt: TGTGCCAGCAGGGGGCGGAGCTTGGTGTCTTACGAGCAGTACTTC
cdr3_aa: CASRGRSLVSYEQYF

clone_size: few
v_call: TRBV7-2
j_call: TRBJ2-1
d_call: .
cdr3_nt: TGTGCCAGCAGCTTACGTCTCCGCAATGAGCAGTTCTTC
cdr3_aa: CASSLRLRNEQFF

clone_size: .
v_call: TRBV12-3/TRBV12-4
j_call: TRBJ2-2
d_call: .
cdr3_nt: TGTGCCAGCCAAAGGGCAGGCACCGGGGAGCTGTTTTTT
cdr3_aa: CASQRAGTGELFF

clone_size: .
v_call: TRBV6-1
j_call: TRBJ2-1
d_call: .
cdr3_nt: TGTGCCAGCAGTGAGAGCAGGAGCTCCTACAATGAGCAGTTCTTC
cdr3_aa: CASSESRSSYNEQFF